Here is one T cell receptor (beta chain) with its context. Its antigen is undetermined. This specimen belongs to a study of a mutant IDH1 vaccine in newly diagnosed glioma. V was shortened by 0 bases and J by 0 bases, with 12 bases between the two germline ends. The CDR3 runs to 17 residues. Germline values: CDR1 LNHNV, CDR2 YYDKDF (reference sequence). The sample's time point: week 5, during vaccination. Each vaccine dose was 300 ug of mutant IDH1 20-mer peptide, with topical imiquimod. Method: immunoSEQ multiplex PCR; TCRdb's copy keeps in-frame clones and lacks some. In the table there are more than 55,000 clones, approximately 86% of which are singletons.

Sequencing used PBMCs, obtained from a glioma patient whose treatment included an IDH1 peptide vaccine. The source is a woman between 18 and 29 years old with glioma. Some clones in this sample may be carry-over from other donors' samples. The V call is TRBV15, the J call TRBJ1-5; D gene unclear. The CDR3 sequence: CATSRDRHVNSNQPQHF. The CDR3 bases are TGTGCCACCAGCAGAGATCGCCACGTCAATAGCAATCAGCCCCAGCATTTT.